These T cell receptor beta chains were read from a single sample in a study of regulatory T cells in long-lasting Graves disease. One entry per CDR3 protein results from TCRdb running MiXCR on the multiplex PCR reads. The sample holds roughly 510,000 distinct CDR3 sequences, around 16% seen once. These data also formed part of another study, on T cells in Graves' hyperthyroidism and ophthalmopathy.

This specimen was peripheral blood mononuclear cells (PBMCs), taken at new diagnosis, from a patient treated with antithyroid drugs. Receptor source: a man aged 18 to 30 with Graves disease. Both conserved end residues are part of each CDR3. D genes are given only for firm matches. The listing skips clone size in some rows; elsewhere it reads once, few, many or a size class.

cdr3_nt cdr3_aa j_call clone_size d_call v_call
TGTGCCAGCAACTGGGGGTCCGGGACTGCAACAACCGGGGAGCTGTTTTTT CASNWGSGTATTGELFF TRBJ2-2 few - TRBV12-3/TRBV12-4
TGTGCCAGCAGCTTCCCAGGGGGAGGCTACAATGAGCAGTTCTTC CASSFPGGGYNEQFF TRBJ2-1 - - TRBV7-2
TGTGCCAGCAGCTCCCTGAAGGGACTAGCGGGAGGAGATGAGCAGTTCTTC CASSSLKGLAGGDEQFF TRBJ2-1 many TRBD2 TRBV3-1
TGTGCCAGCAGCTTAGATGCGACTAGGATTGAGACCCAGTACTTC CASSLDATRIETQYF TRBJ2-5 many - TRBV11-2
TGTGCCAGCAGTTACTCGAATAGCTTTCTCACTGAAGCTTTCTTT CASSYSNSFLTEAFF TRBJ1-1 many - TRBV6-5
TGTGCCAGCAGCCAACGGACAGCGACTAGCCGGTTCTTC CASSQRTATSRFF TRBJ2-1 few - TRBV14
TGTGCCAGCAGTTTGCGTCGGGGGGCGCGCTACGAGCAGTACTTC CASSLRRGARYEQYF TRBJ2-7 many - TRBV28
TGTGCCAGCAGCCACGGAGGACAGGGAACCTACGAGCAGTACTTC CASSHGGQGTYEQYF TRBJ2-7 many TRBD1 TRBV27
TGCAGTGGACGGGACGACTACGAGCAGTACTTC CSGRDDYEQYF TRBJ2-7 many - TRBV20-1
TGTGCCTGGAACCGGGACAGGGTTTTCTTC CAWNRDRVFF TRBJ2-1 many TRBD1 TRBV30
TGTGCCAGCAGCTCGCTCCTTAGGGCCCCAAATGAAAAACTGTTTTTT CASSSLLRAPNEKLFF TRBJ1-4 few - TRBV7-2
TGTGCCAGCAGCCAGGGGGGCACAGATACGCAGTATTTT CASSQGGTDTQYF TRBJ2-3 many TRBD1 TRBV11-3
TGTGCCAGCAGCTTCTACTCGGACATTAACTACGAGCAGTACTTC CASSFYSDINYEQYF TRBJ2-7 few - TRBV11-2
TGCAGTGCTAGAGGGTTCGGCGCGAAGGGGTACGAGCAGTACTTC CSARGFGAKGYEQYF TRBJ2-7 few - TRBV20-1
TGTGCCTGGATACAGGGCCTCTCCTACAATGAGCAGTTCTTC CAWIQGLSYNEQFF TRBJ2-1 - - TRBV30
TGTGCCAGCAGCTCAGCGGGCTTCCCAATCGTAGCTTTCTTT CASSSAGFPIVAFF TRBJ1-1 many - TRBV7-9
TGTGCCAGCAGTCGGACTAGCGGAAACACAGATACGCAGTATTTT CASSRTSGNTDTQYF TRBJ2-3 many TRBD2 TRBV12-3/TRBV12-4
TGCGCCAGCAGCCTCGAGAATTTCTACGAGCAGTACTTC CASSLENFYEQYF TRBJ2-7 few - TRBV5-1
TGTGCCTGGAGTACCCTACCGGGACTAGCGAATAGCACCTACAATGAGCAGTTCTTC CAWSTLPGLANSTYNEQFF TRBJ2-1 - TRBD2 TRBV30
TGTGCCAGCGGGGAACAGGGGGCGGTTAATAATGGCTACACCTTC CASGEQGAVNNGYTF TRBJ1-2 many TRBD1 TRBV28
TGTGCCAGCAGCTTAGAAGTGGACCAGTACTTC CASSLEVDQYF TRBJ2-5 - - TRBV2
TGTGCCAGCAGTTACGCCCATTCGAACACCGGGGAGCTGTTTTTT CASSYAHSNTGELFF TRBJ2-2 many - TRBV2
TGTGCCAGCAGCTTATCGGCGGTCTCAAACACCGGGGAGCTGTTTTTT CASSLSAVSNTGELFF TRBJ2-2 - - TRBV7-2
TGCAGCGTAGAAGCCCCGGGGGAGCTGTTTTTT CSVEAPGELFF TRBJ2-2 - - TRBV29-1
TGTGCCAGCAGTGTTATCCGGGACAGGAGGGGGGATGGCTACACCTTC CASSVIRDRRGDGYTF TRBJ1-2 many TRBD1 TRBV28
TGTGCCAGCAGTTTATACGCGGGACTCACCGGGGAGCTGTTTTTT CASSLYAGLTGELFF TRBJ2-2 many - TRBV28
TGTGCCAGCAGATCAAAGGGGAAGACTAGCACAGATACGCAGTATTTT CASRSKGKTSTDTQYF TRBJ2-3 - - TRBV12-3/TRBV12-4
TGTGCCAGCTCACAAACCACACAACAGGGGAGATCACCCCTCCACTTT CASSQTTQQGRSPLHF TRBJ1-6 few TRBD1 TRBV18
TGCAGTGCTAGCGAAACTAGCGGAGCTACCTCCTACGAGCAGTACTTC CSASETSGATSYEQYF TRBJ2-7 many TRBD2 TRBV20-1
TGTGCCAGCAGCTACGGACAGGGTGGGATGCCCCAGCATTTT CASSYGQGGMPQHF TRBJ1-5 many TRBD1 TRBV7-2
TGTGCCAGCATTCCGTTAAGGGGTAGCTCCTACGAGCAGTACTTC CASIPLRGSSYEQYF TRBJ2-7 many - TRBV2
TGTGCCAGCAGTTACATGGCGGGAGTCCGAGGCAATGAGCAGTTCTTC CASSYMAGVRGNEQFF TRBJ2-1 few TRBD2 TRBV6-2/TRBV6-3
TGTGCCAGCAGCGTAGCCCAGGGTCGTCGGTATGGCTACACCTTC CASSVAQGRRYGYTF TRBJ1-2 - - TRBV9
TGCGCCAGCAGCTCGACAGTTGACACTGAAGCTTTCTTT CASSSTVDTEAFF TRBJ1-1 many - TRBV5-1
TGTGCCAGCAGCCAAGTCGGTGGCGAAAAACTGTTTTTT CASSQVGGEKLFF TRBJ1-4 many - TRBV3-1
TGTGCCAGCAGCTCTGAGATAGGGCAGATGTCCGGGGAGCTGTTTTTT CASSSEIGQMSGELFF TRBJ2-2 - - TRBV11-2
TGTGCCAGCAGCTCAAGACAGGGCAAGACCCAGTACTTC CASSSRQGKTQYF TRBJ2-5 - TRBD1 TRBV7-8
TGCGCCAGCAGCTTGGCGGGACAAGACTTCTCTAGCTCCTACGAGCAGTACTTC CASSLAGQDFSSSYEQYF TRBJ2-7 few - TRBV5-1
TGCAGTGCTAGAGATTACCGGGGCGGGGGTGCCAAAAACATTCAGTACTTC CSARDYRGGGAKNIQYF TRBJ2-4 many TRBD2 TRBV20-1
TGTGCCATCACTGGACAGGTCAATGAAAAACTGTTTTTT CAITGQVNEKLFF TRBJ1-4 - TRBD1 TRBV2
TGTGCCAGCAGTAGGGCAGGGGCTTCACCCCTCCACTTT CASSRAGASPLHF TRBJ1-6 - - TRBV27
TGTGCCAGTAGTGATCTTCCAGTTTCCTACAATGAGCAGTTCTTC CASSDLPVSYNEQFF TRBJ2-1 - - TRBV19
TGTGCCAGCAGTGAAAGTTACAGGGTCCAAGAGACCCAGTACTTC CASSESYRVQETQYF TRBJ2-5 many - TRBV2
TGTGCCAGCAGCTTAGCGTACGGGGGAGAGACCCAGTACTTC CASSLAYGGETQYF TRBJ2-5 many - TRBV11-2
TGTGCCATCAGTGACTTTGACAGGGCCCCCACAGATACGCAGTATTTT CAISDFDRAPTDTQYF TRBJ2-3 - TRBD1 TRBV10-3
TGTGCCAGCTCACCCGCGGTCGGCAGGCGAATCTCACCCCTCCACTTT CASSPAVGRRISPLHF TRBJ1-6 few - TRBV18
TGCAGTGCCCGGACAGGGGGGATGTACGAGCAGTACTTC CSARTGGMYEQYF TRBJ2-7 few TRBD1 TRBV20-1
TGCAGTGCTAGAGCCCTCCGGACTAGCGGGAATGAGCAGTTCTTC CSARALRTSGNEQFF TRBJ2-1 many TRBD2 TRBV20-1